These T cell receptor beta chains were read from a single sample in a study of OX40 agonist ivuxolimab in advanced cancers. The repertoire was sequenced with immunoSEQ multiplex PCR; TCRdb's copy has only in-frame clones and lacks some. There are about 48,000 clones in the sample; 85% to 90% occur only once, and over 1.5% lies in the top ten. The sample in question was CD4+ or CD8+ T cells sorted from blood, obtained in a trial of the OX40 agonist ivuxolimab. All receptors come from an adult with an advanced solid tumor such as melanoma, head and neck, liver or kidney cancer. The CDR3 runs from the conserved cysteine through the conserved F or W. The D gene is left open where the match is weak. Some rows have no size entry. The others give once, few or many, or a class for an expanded clone.

size	V	D	J	CDR3	DNA
once	TRBV5-6	-	TRBJ2-5	CASSPTGRETQYF	TGTGCCAGCAGCCCGACAGGGAGGGAGACCCAGTACTTC
-	TRBV19	TRBD1	TRBJ1-5	CASSARDRGRNQPQHF	TGTGCCAGTAGTGCCCGGGACAGGGGAAGGAATCAGCCCCAGCATTTT
-	TRBV7-8	-	TRBJ2-1	CASTTSDSSYNEQFF	TGTGCCAGCACCACCTCGGACAGCTCCTACAATGAGCAGTTCTTC
-	TRBV27	-	TRBJ2-4	CASRGDRLAKNIQYF	TGTGCCAGCCGCGGGGACAGATTAGCCAAAAACATTCAGTACTTC
-	TRBV7-9	-	TRBJ2-7	CASSSSRGTYEQYF	TGTGCCAGCAGCTCTTCCAGGGGAACCTACGAGCAGTACTTC
-	TRBV9	-	TRBJ2-1	CASSVDREQFF	TGTGCCAGCAGCGTAGACAGGGAGCAGTTCTTC
few	TRBV5-8	-	TRBJ1-1	CASSWGPAGNSEGTEAFF	TGTGCCAGCAGCTGGGGGCCAGCTGGTAATTCCGAGGGGACTGAAGCTTTCTTT
-	TRBV7-2	TRBD1	TRBJ2-7	CASRPGQSYEQYF	TGTGCCAGCAGGCCGGGACAGTCCTACGAGCAGTACTTC
-	TRBV6-5	-	TRBJ2-5	CASSYLGGETQYF	TGTGCCAGCAGTTACTTAGGGGGAGAGACCCAGTACTTC
-	TRBV4-1	TRBD1	TRBJ1-1	CASSRWTGEPEAFF	TGCGCCAGCAGCCGATGGACAGGGGAACCCGAAGCTTTCTTT
few	TRBV9	-	TRBJ2-2	CASSQGGMNTGELFF	TGTGCCAGCAGCCAGGGGGGGATGAACACCGGGGAGCTGTTTTTT
-	TRBV28	-	TRBJ2-5	CASSLWGAGETQYF	TGTGCCAGCAGTTTATGGGGGGCCGGAGAGACCCAGTACTTC
-	TRBV21-1	-	TRBJ2-1	CASSKGSENPREGEQFF	TGTGCCAGCAGCAAAGGGTCCGAAAACCCGAGAGAAGGTGAGCAGTTCTTC
once	TRBV18	-	TRBJ1-5	CASRPTSGGNQPQHF	TGTGCCAGCCGCCCGACATCCGGGGGCAATCAGCCCCAGCATTTT
-	TRBV4-1	-	TRBJ2-5	CASRKGGVGETQYF	TGCGCCAGCAGAAAGGGGGGAGTGGGGGAGACCCAGTACTTC
-	TRBV5-4	TRBD1	TRBJ1-1	CASSIGQGVIRTEAFF	TGTGCCAGCAGCATAGGACAGGGTGTAATTCGGACTGAAGCTTTCTTT
-	TRBV2	-	TRBJ2-4	CASSSTGGAKNIQYF	TGTGCCAGCAGTTCGACAGGTGGGGCCAAAAACATTCAGTACTTC
-	TRBV7-9	TRBD1	TRBJ1-2	CASSLTGVRGYTF	TGTGCCAGCAGCCTTACAGGGGTACGGGGCTACACCTTC
few	TRBV5-1	-	TRBJ1-2	CASSSSGSYGYTF	TGCGCCAGCAGCTCGTCAGGGTCCTATGGCTACACCTTC
-	TRBV5-5	-	TRBJ1-1	CASSLVTVNTEAFF	TGTGCCAGCAGCTTGGTGACGGTGAACACTGAAGCTTTCTTT
-	TRBV18	-	TRBJ2-1	CASSPGSPYNEQFF	TGTGCCAGCTCACCTGGCAGCCCTTACAATGAGCAGTTCTTC
-	TRBV5-1	TRBD1	TRBJ2-7	CASSSPDRGNYEQYF	TGCGCCAGCAGCTCCCCGGACAGGGGCAACTACGAGCAGTACTTC
-	TRBV19	-	TRBJ1-6	CASRRPDTVNSPLHF	TGTGCCAGCAGACGCCCCGACACAGTTAATTCACCCCTCCACTTT
-	TRBV7-9	-	TRBJ1-1	CASIGQTNTEAFF	TGTGCCAGCATCGGACAGACGAACACTGAAGCTTTCTTT
few	TRBV2	-	TRBJ2-6	CASSVGPYSGANVLTF	TGTGCCAGCAGTGTTGGACCCTACTCTGGGGCCAACGTCCTGACTTTC
-	TRBV11-3	TRBD1	TRBJ2-5	CASSLGQGKGQETQYF	TGTGCCAGCAGCTTGGGACAGGGGAAGGGACAAGAGACCCAGTACTTC
-	TRBV5-4	-	TRBJ2-5	CASSLAETQYF	TGTGCCAGCAGCTTGGCAGAGACCCAGTACTTC
-	TRBV9	TRBD1	TRBJ2-7	CASTQRDRVWEQYF	TGTGCCAGCACCCAACGGGACAGGGTCTGGGAGCAGTACTTC
few	TRBV19	-	TRBJ2-2	CASSIPYSNTGELFF	TGTGCCAGTAGTATCCCTTATTCGAACACCGGGGAGCTGTTTTTT
once	TRBV7-2	TRBD2	TRBJ2-7	CASSSIAGGPSYEQYF	TGTGCCAGCAGCTCGATAGCGGGAGGGCCGTCCTACGAGCAGTACTTC
few	TRBV5-4	TRBD2	TRBJ2-1	CASSLAMASGGINEQFF	TGTGCCAGCAGCTTGGCCATGGCTAGCGGGGGCATAAATGAGCAGTTCTTC
once	TRBV6-5	-	TRBJ2-5	CASSYSKGKQETQYF	TGTGCCAGCAGTTACTCGAAGGGGAAACAAGAGACCCAGTACTTC
-	TRBV5-1	-	TRBJ1-2	CASSPEGWGREDYGYTF	TGCGCCAGCAGCCCGGAGGGGTGGGGCAGGGAGGACTATGGCTACACCTTC
-	TRBV19	TRBD2	TRBJ2-7	CATADLAGGLSSSYEQYF	TGTGCCACCGCGGATCTAGCGGGAGGCCTGTCTAGCTCCTACGAGCAGTACTTC
-	TRBV6-1	-	TRBJ1-5	CASSEMGQNNQPQHF	TGTGCCAGCAGTGAAATGGGGCAGAATAATCAGCCCCAGCATTTT
-	TRBV7-6	TRBD2	TRBJ2-1	CASSLLAGGQDTYNEQFF	TGTGCCAGCAGCTTACTAGCGGGGGGTCAAGACACCTACAATGAGCAGTTCTTC
-	TRBV7-2	-	TRBJ1-1	CASSLTGNTEAFF	TGTGCCAGCAGCCTGACAGGGAACACTGAAGCTTTCTTT
-	TRBV11-2	-	TRBJ2-3	CASSLGPGTDTQYF	TGTGCCAGCAGCTTAGGTCCGGGCACAGATACGCAGTATTTT
-	TRBV5-4	-	TRBJ1-1	CASSKTGNTEAFF	TGTGCCAGCAGTAAGACAGGGAACACTGAAGCTTTCTTT
-	TRBV11-3	-	TRBJ2-2	CASSLRALTGELFF	TGTGCCAGCAGCTTAAGGGCTTTGACCGGGGAGCTGTTTTTT
-	TRBV19	-	TRBJ2-5	CASSTPSGVRETQYF	TGTGCCAGTAGTACCCCGTCTGGGGTCCGTGAGACCCAGTACTTC